The rows below give T cell receptor beta chains drawn from one sample of a study of T cells in Graves' hyperthyroidism and ophthalmopathy. Using its own MiXCR run on the multiplex PCR reads, TCRdb lists one record per CDR3 protein. This sample carries about 520,000 distinct CDR3 sequences, about 24% of them seen once, and the ten largest clones take around 11%. Sequences were obtained from blood. The receptors derive from a woman aged 25-40 years with Graves' ophthalmopathy. Each CDR3 is given with its conserved first and last residue. D genes are given only for firm matches. The listing skips clone size in some rows; elsewhere it reads once, few, many or a size class.

-	TRBV19	TRBJ1-5	few	TGTGCCAGTAGTATGACAACTAGAAGCAATCAGCCCCAGCATTTT	CASSMTTRSNQPQHF
-	TRBV30	TRBJ1-3	many	TGTGCCTGGAGTAAGGGGAGCTCTGGAAACACCATATATTTT	CAWSKGSSGNTIYF
-	TRBV7-6	TRBJ2-2	-	TGTGCCAGCAGCTCGACAGTTAAGGCCGGGGAGCTGTTTTTT	CASSSTVKAGELFF
-	TRBV2	TRBJ2-7	many	TGTGCCAGCAGTGAACAAGCCCCCTGGGCGTACTTC	CASSEQAPWAYF
-	TRBV7-3	TRBJ1-1	-	TGTGCCAGCAGTAACGGGGAGCTTGGAGGGGCAACCGCAGGACAGCACAGGACTGAAGCTTTCTTT	CASSNGELGGATAGQHRTEAFF
TRBD1	TRBV29-1	TRBJ1-2	many	TGCAGCGCTTCAGGGGGGGATTATGGCTACACCTTC	CSASGGDYGYTF
-	TRBV20-1	TRBJ1-5	many	TGCAGTGCTAGAGACCTGGGCCAGACTAATCAGCCCCAGCATTTT	CSARDLGQTNQPQHF
TRBD2	TRBV5-1	TRBJ2-5	many	TGCGCCAGCAGTTGGGGGGGAGAGACCCAGTACTTC	CASSWGGETQYF
-	TRBV11-2	TRBJ2-7	-	TGTGCCAGCAGCTTAGTACCGACAGGTAGCTCCTACGAGCAGTACTTC	CASSLVPTGSSYEQYF
TRBD2	TRBV11-2	TRBJ2-5	-	TGTGCCAGCAGCCCGGGACTAAGTGGAGAGACCCAGTACTTC	CASSPGLSGETQYF
-	TRBV20-1	TRBJ2-7	-	TGCAGTGCTAGAGAACGGGCAGCGCCGGACTACGAGCAGTACTTC	CSARERAAPDYEQYF